The 30 T cell receptor beta chains reported below all come from one sample, sequenced in a study of regulatory T cells in long-lasting Graves disease. Construction of the TCR beta libraries employed iRepertoire HTBI primers in conjunction with Arm-PCR of CDR3 regions. TCRdb passed the multiplex PCR reads through MiXCR, listing each CDR3 protein once. The data hold around 400,000 distinct CDR3 sequences, with roughly 15% observed a single time. Noted time point: newly diagnosed GD, antithyroid drugs for less than 3 months. Construction of the TCR library relied on RNA isolated from PBMCs. Sequencing used peripheral blood mononuclear cells (PBMCs), obtained at new diagnosis, from a patient treated with antithyroid drugs. These receptors were collected from a female donor with Graves disease.

There are a few counts of this clonotype. This sequence joins TRBV7-9 and TRBJ2-2; 9 bases are a match to TRBD1. Germline values: CDR1 SEHNR, CDR2 FQNEAQ (reference sequence). CDR3 length equals 16 residues. J was trimmed by 6 bases and V by 6 bases; bases with no gene match: 11. CDR3 sequence: CASSRPRTGGPGELFF. The CDR3 DNA reads TGTGCCAGCAGTCGCCCCCGCACAGGGGGCCCCGGGGAGCTGTTTTTT.

This clonotype occurred a few times. The gene calls are TRBV6-1 and TRBJ2-1, with TRBD2 identical over 7 bases. This CDR3 comprises 15 residues. Germline-derived CDR1 and CDR2 are MNHNS and SASEGT. Trimming took 7 bases from V and 7 from J; bases not matched to a gene: 13. The CDR3 region is CASTYWGRAGNEQFF. The CDR3 bases are TGTGCCAGCACCTACTGGGGGAGGGCAGGTAATGAGCAGTTCTTC.

As to this clonotype: The germline gene is not matched at one end of the junction; a read error may be the cause. The rearrangement links TRBV6-2 or TRBV6-3 to TRBJ1-5; weak D call: TRBD1 (5 bases). The germline CDR1 and CDR2 sequences are MNHEY and SVGEGT. This CDR3 has 18 amino acids. The CDR3 is CASRPPDGGGRDNQPQHF. CDR3 nucleotides: TGTGCCAGCAGGCCCCCGGACGGGGGAGGGCGAGACAATCAACCCCAGCATTTT.

The chain links TRBV7-9 to TRBJ1-3; D is unresolved. This CDR3 has 15 amino acids. Germline V gene sequence: CDR1 SEHNR, CDR2 FQNEAQ (reference sequence). V lost 5 bases to trimming and J lost 4 bases, with 15 bases between them. CDR3 amino acids: CASSMEQKFGNTIYF. CDR3 coding DNA: TGTGCCAGCAGCATGGAACAGAAATTCGGAAACACCATATATTTT.

The sample holds many counts of this clonotype. The chain couples TRBV30 to TRBJ2-7; D possibly matches TRBD1 or TRBD2 (5 bases each). Trimming shortened V by 4 bases and J by 6 bases, and 22 bases separated the two germline ends. There are 15 residues in the CDR3. Germline CDR1 and CDR2: GTSNPN and SVGIG (reference sequence). The CDR3 sequence is CAWNNPSKVGAEQYF. The CDR3 region has the DNA TGTGCCTGGAACAACCCGAGCAAGGTCGGGGCCGAGCAGTACTTC.

This clonotype showed up many times. V and J are TRBV7-9 and TRBJ1-2, with D unclear. Germline lookup yields CDR1 SEHNR and CDR2 FQNEAQ (reference sequence). The CDR3 extends over 13 amino acids. V was clipped by 2 bases and J by 3 bases, with 7 bases between them. CDR3 in DNA: TGTGCCAGCAGCTTAACAGACTACTATGGCTACACCTTC. Its protein is CASSLTDYYGYTF. The variable domain in full, completed from reference TRBV7-9 and TRBJ1-2, reads DTGVSQNPRHKITKRGQNVTFRCDPISEHNRLYWYRQTLGQGPEFLTYFQNEAQLEKSRLLSDRFSAERPKGSFSTLEIQRTEQGDSAMYLCASSLTDYYGYTFGSGTRLTVV.

This clonotype was found a few times. The CDR3, as DNA: TGTGCCAGTAGCCAAGGGGACAGGGGCTCTGGGGCCAACGTCCTGACTTTC. It encodes CASSQGDRGSGANVLTF. The chain uses TRBV19 and TRBJ2-6, with 10 positions matching TRBD1. Germline V lookup: CDR1 LNHDA, CDR2 SQIVND (reference sequence). V lost 6 bases to trimming and J lost 0 bases; unmatched junction nucleotides: 5. The CDR3 loop spans 17 amino acids.

This clonotype was seen ten or more times. In DNA, the CDR3 is TGCGCCAGCAGTGAGAAGGGTCAGGGTCCGTCTGGAAACACCATATATTTT. It is translated as CASSEKGQGPSGNTIYF. The chain combines TRBV10-1 with TRBJ1-3, with D perhaps TRBD1 (5 bases). V was shortened by 2 bases and J by 1 base, with 15 bases between the two germline ends. Per the germline V gene, CDR1 is WNHNN and CDR2 is SYGVQD (reference sequence). The CDR3 runs to 17 residues.

The rearrangement links TRBV28 to TRBJ1-1, with D possibly being TRBD1 (5 bases). Germline assignment: CDR1 MDHEN and CDR2 SYDVKM. This CDR3 spans 16 amino acids. V gave up 1 base and J gave up 3 bases, with 15 bases separating them. The CDR3 sequence: CASSLSSGYRDTEAFF. The CDR3 nucleotides read TGTGCCAGCAGTTTATCCTCAGGGTATCGGGACACTGAAGCTTTCTTT.

Note on this clonotype: A clone one base away is much larger, so this may be a read error. J is TRBJ1-5 and V is TRBV6-2 or TRBV6-3, with 8 bases matching TRBD1. The trim removed 11 bases at V and 3 bases at J, leaving 6 bases unmatched. CDR3 length: 13 residues. CDR1 is MNHEY and CDR2 is SVGEGT in the germline V gene. CDR3 bases: TGTGCCGCGGCGGGACAGGACAATCAGCCCCAGCATTTT. The encoded protein is CAAAGQDNQPQHF.

The genes are TRBV10-1 and TRBJ2-1; D is possibly TRBD1 (5 bases). The CDR3 runs to 15 residues. Trimming removed 0 bases at V and 9 bases at J, with 15 bases between. The germline V gene has CDR1 WNHNN and CDR2 SYGVQD (reference sequence). The CDR3, as DNA: TGCGCCAGCAGTGAGTCGAGGACGACAGTTATTGAGCAGTTCTTC. It yields the protein CASSESRTTVIEQFF.

Regarding this clonotype: This may come from a read error, since a much larger clone is one base off. The gene calls are TRBV7-6 and TRBJ2-3; 16 bases map to TRBD2. Per germline, CDR1 SGHVS and CDR2 FNYEAQ. The CDR3 sequence is 17 residues long. As DNA, the CDR3 is TGTACCAGCAGCTCGGGACTAGCGGGGGGGCTATCAGATACGCAGTATTTT. Its translation is CTSSSGLAGGLSDTQYF.

The sample holds many counts of this clonotype. The chain recombines TRBV27 with TRBJ2-1; 8 nucleotides match TRBD2. CDR1 MNHEY and CDR2 SMNVEV come from the germline V gene (reference sequence). J lost 10 bases, V lost 7 bases, and 12 bases had no gene match. This CDR3 region has 14 residues. The CDR3 reads CASTPGGGGQEQFF. For the CDR3, the DNA is TGTGCCAGCACCCCCGGGGGGGGGGGCCAGGAGCAGTTCTTC.

The CDR3 nucleotides read TGTGCCAGCAGTGAACTTATGAGCGGATGGGGGTATTTT. Translated, it gives CASSELMSGWGYF. The chain recombines TRBV6-1 with TRBJ2-3; weak D call: TRBD2 (5 bases). The germline V gene encodes CDR1 MNHNS and CDR2 SASEGT. There are 13 residues in the CDR3. V lost 2 bases and J lost 14, with 17 bases in between.

In this sample, this clonotype turned up many times. The V gene is TRBV30, the J gene TRBJ1-1; no definite D call. Trimming cost V 4 bases and J 5 bases, with 11 bases left between them. The length of the CDR3 is 12 residues. CDR1 and CDR2 from the germline V gene are GTSNPN and SVGIG (reference sequence). This CDR3 reads CAWMPDGTEAFF. CDR3 DNA sequence: TGTGCCTGGATGCCAGATGGGACTGAAGCTTTCTTT.

V and J are TRBV20-1 and TRBJ1-3, with 7 bases that match TRBD1. The CDR3 runs to 13 residues. Germline V gene data show CDR1 as DFQATT and CDR2 as SNEGSKA (reference sequence). Losses at the gene ends were 5 bases for V and 2 bases for J; bases not matched to a gene: 3. The CDR3 loop is CSASGTAGNTIYF. The CDR3 nucleotides read TGCAGTGCTTCCGGGACAGCTGGAAACACCATATATTTT.

The V and J genes are TRBV9 and TRBJ1-2; no definite D call. The germline V and J ends were trimmed by 0 bases and 2 bases, with 14 bases remaining between them. CDR1 and CDR2 (germline): SGDLS, YYNGEE. The CDR3 is 16 residues long. CDR3 DNA sequence: TGTGCCAGCAGCGTAGGTAGCGGGCAGTACAACTATGGCTACACCTTC. As protein: CASSVGSGQYNYGYTF.

A remark on this clonotype: This clone may be a read error of a much larger clone one base away. V is TRBV13 and J is TRBJ2-3, with D perhaps matching TRBD1 or TRBD2 (6 bases each). The CDR3 runs to 15 residues. The germline V gene encodes CDR1 PRHDT and CDR2 FYEKMQ (reference sequence). The CDR3 DNA reads TGTGCCAGCAGCGGGACTTTCCAGGAGACAGGTACGCAGTATTTT. Amino acid sequence: CASSGTFQETGTQYF.

This clonotype has a count of ten or more. The chain joins TRBV27 to TRBJ2-3; 9 bases match TRBD1. V was pared by 7 bases and J by 4 bases, with 6 bases of the junction left unmatched. This CDR3 comprises 14 residues. In germline, CDR1 is MNHEY, CDR2 SMNVEV (reference sequence). The CDR3 here is CASNPGQGPDTQYF. In nucleotides, the CDR3 is TGTGCCAGCAATCCGGGACAGGGCCCAGATACGCAGTATTTT.

V gene TRBV5-1 combines with J gene TRBJ1-1; no definite D call. Germline CDR1 is SGHRS and CDR2 is YFSETQ. This CDR3 region has 14 residues. V was cut by 5 bases and J by 4 bases, with 15 bases left in between. In DNA, the CDR3 is TGCGCCAGCAGTTTTAGGGTTGACGGCACTGAAGCTTTCTTT. It is translated as CASSFRVDGTEAFF. The full variable domain, its missing parts supplied by reference TRBV5-1 and TRBJ1-1, is KAGVTQTPRYLIKTRGQQVTLSCSPISGHRSVSWYQQTPGQGLQFLFEYFSETQRNKGNFPGRFSGRQFSNSRSEMNVSTLELGDSALYLCASSFRVDGTEAFFGQGTRLTVV.

This clonotype was counted many times. The chain combines TRBV7-2 with TRBJ2-3; D ambiguous. The CDR3 spans 14 residues. V lost 2 bases to trimming and J lost 2 bases, with 8 bases between them. CDR1 SGHTA and CDR2 FQGNSA come from the germline V gene. The CDR3 loop is CASSLSMTTDTQYF. CDR3 in DNA: TGTGCCAGCAGCTTATCAATGACCACAGATACGCAGTATTTT.

This clonotype was seen ten or more times. This chain connects TRBV7-2 to TRBJ1-4, with D unresolved. The germline V gene has CDR1 SGHTA and CDR2 FQGNSA. The CDR3 is 14 amino acids. Trimming removed 4 bases at V and 4 bases at J, with 10 bases between. Here the CDR3 DNA reads TGTGCCAGCAGCTACAGTGGTGGTAATGAAAAACTGTTTTTT. Protein product: CASSYSGGNEKLFF.

This clonotype was picked up many times. V usage is TRBV7-9 and J usage is TRBJ2-2; 10 bases align to TRBD2. The CDR3 is 19 residues long. V was clipped by 2 bases and J by 3 bases; unmatched bases: 12. In germline, CDR1 is SEHNR, CDR2 FQNEAQ (reference sequence). CDR3: CASSLLRFGGTSDTGELFF. The CDR3 nucleotides read TGTGCCAGCAGCTTACTCCGGTTCGGCGGGACTAGCGACACCGGGGAGCTGTTTTTT.

This clonotype was detected only a few times. The V call is TRBV4-1, the J call TRBJ1-3, with D unresolved. CDR3 size: 16 residues. The germline V gene has CDR1 MGHRA and CDR2 YSYEKL. Trimming removed 2 bases from V and 0 bases from J, with 11 bases in between. CDR3 region: CASSQNRANSGNTIYF. CDR3 bases: TGCGCCAGCAGCCAAAACCGAGCAAACTCTGGAAACACCATATATTTT.

The chain carries TRBV7-2 and TRBJ2-3; a possible D gene is TRBD2 (6 bases). The CDR3 covers 14 residues. The germline V gene has CDR1 SGHTA and CDR2 FQGNSA. V was clipped by 5 bases and J by 4 bases, with 13 bases between them. The CDR3 sequence: CASSPWGVADTQYF. The DNA for the CDR3 is TGTGCCAGCAGCCCCTGGGGGGTGGCAGATACGCAGTATTTT.

In its sample, this clonotype was seen many times. This chain joins TRBV10-2 and TRBJ2-3; D is uncertain. Trimming cost V 1 base and J 6 bases, with 5 bases left between them. The CDR3 runs to 12 residues. CDR1 is WSHSY, CDR2 SAAADI, per germline. The CDR3 loop reads CASSEYWDTQYF. The CDR3 nucleotides are TGCGCCAGCAGTGAGTACTGGGATACGCAGTATTTT.

The V and J genes are TRBV24-1 and TRBJ2-1; D tentatively reads TRBD1 or TRBD2 (5 bases each). V lost 6 bases, J lost 6 bases, and 20 bases lay in between. This CDR3 spans 16 amino acids. In germline, CDR1 is KGHDR, CDR2 SFDVKD. CDR3 sequence (DNA): TGTGCCACCAGTTTTACCGGGGCGGGCGGCCCCAATGAGCAGTTCTTC. It codes for CATSFTGAGGPNEQFF.

This clonotype occurred many times. This chain links TRBV29-1 with TRBJ2-1, with TRBD2 matching 10 bases. Losses at the gene ends were 4 bases for V and 0 bases for J; bases not matched to a gene: 9. The CDR3 sequence is 17 residues long. The V gene's germline CDR1 is SQVTM and CDR2 ANQGSEA. The CDR3 nucleotides read TGCAGCGTTGTCGACTTTCTAGCGGGGGTCTCCTACAATGAGCAGTTCTTC. Translation gives CSVVDFLAGVSYNEQFF.

This clonotype occurred a few times. V usage is TRBV6-5 and J usage is TRBJ1-2; D remains ambiguous. V was cut by 0 bases and J by 3 bases, with 11 bases left in between. CDR1 is MNHEY, CDR2 SVGAGI, per germline. The CDR3 has 15 residues. The CDR3 reads CASSYSMGSYYGYTF. DNA of the CDR3: TGTGCCAGCAGTTACTCGATGGGGTCGTACTATGGCTACACCTTC.

In this sample, this clonotype turned up a few times. A much larger clone lies one base from this, so it may be a read error. The chain has TRBV27 and TRBJ2-2, with D perhaps matching TRBD1 (5 bases). This CDR3 has 16 residues. The V end lost 7 bases, the J end lost 3 bases, and 18 bases lay between the germline ends. CDR1 and CDR2 from the germline V gene are MNHEY and SMNVEV (reference sequence). CDR3 in amino acids: CASINPNRKHTGELFF. DNA for the CDR3: TGTGCCAGCATAAACCCGAACAGGAAACACACCGGGGAGCTGTTTTTT.